The next 18 T cell receptor beta chains were all read from a single sample in a study of chemoradiotherapy in HPV16-positive cancers. The data were produced by immunoSEQ multiplex PCR, yet TCRdb's version contains in-frame clones alone and is incomplete. The table records approximately 13,000 clones, around 70% of them present only once. Sampling was performed from a patient who underwent chemoradiotherapy. Receptor source: a human donor with HPV-associated anogenital cancer.

The genes are TRBV5-1 and TRBJ2-1; TRBD2 is a possible D gene (5 bases). From germline, CDR1 is SGHRS and CDR2 YFSETQ. Trimming left V 0 bases short and J 0 bases short, with 13 bases between. The CDR3 is made up of 17 amino acids. CDR3 sequence: CASSLERESYSYNEQFF. The CDR3 coding sequence is TGCGCCAGCAGCTTGGAACGGGAATCGTACTCCTACAATGAGCAGTTCTTC. Full variable domain (missing parts from reference TRBV5-1 and TRBJ2-1): KAGVTQTPRYLIKTRGQQVTLSCSPISGHRSVSWYQQTPGQGLQFLFEYFSETQRNKGNFPGRFSGRQFSNSRSEMNVSTLELGDSALYLCASSLERESYSYNEQFFGPGTRLTVL.

CDR3 region: CAWSVGGHEQYF. The CDR3 bases are TGTGCCTGGAGTGTAGGGGGCCACGAGCAGTACTTC. The chain has TRBV30 and TRBJ2-7; 7 positions agree with TRBD1. CDR3 length: 12 residues. Germline assignment: CDR1 GTSNPN and CDR2 SVGIG (reference sequence). The trim removed 0 bases at V and 5 bases at J, leaving 1 base unmatched.

The CDR3 here is CASSYPWGCNQETQYF. The DNA for the CDR3 is TGTGCCAGCAGTTACCCCTGGGGCTGCAACCAAGAGACCCAGTACTTC. This chain uses TRBV6-5 with TRBJ2-5, with a weak D call TRBD1 (5 bases). There are 16 residues in the CDR3. CDR1 and CDR2 from the germline V gene are MNHEY and SVGAGI. Trimming pared 2 bases from V and 0 bases from J, leaving 13 bases between.

The chain links TRBV6-1 to TRBJ1-1; D remains unclear. Trimming took off 6 bases at V and 1 base at J, with 3 bases between the two ends. This CDR3 is built from 11 residues. Germline CDR1 MNHNS, CDR2 SASEGT. The DNA of the CDR3 is TGTGCCAGCAGAGGGAACACTGAAGCTTTCTTT. Its translation: CASRGNTEAFF.

The chain is built from TRBV11-1 and TRBJ1-1; D possibly corresponds to TRBD1 (6 bases). Germline CDR1 and CDR2: SGHAT and FQDESV (reference sequence). The V gene lost 5 bases and the J gene lost 5 bases, with 18 bases spanning the gap. The CDR3 has 15 amino acids. CDR3 in DNA: TGTGCCAGCAGCCTAGAAAGGGGGTCAGGTACTGAAGCTTTCTTT. This codes for CASSLERGSGTEAFF.

V is TRBV19 and J is TRBJ1-5; D possibly corresponds to TRBD1 (5 bases). Germline lookup yields CDR1 LNHDA and CDR2 SQIVND (reference sequence). The V and J ends lost 6 bases and 5 bases respectively, with 11 bases between them. CDR3 length: 13 residues. CDR3 sequence: CASRGVGDQPQHF. The DNA of the CDR3 is TGTGCCAGTAGAGGGGTGGGGGATCAGCCCCAGCATTTT.

The chain joins TRBV19 to TRBJ2-4; 10 nucleotides agree with TRBD2. Germline values: CDR1 LNHDA, CDR2 SQIVND (reference sequence). The CDR3 totals 18 residues. Unmatched junction bases numbered 11, after V lost 5 bases and J lost 1 base. DNA for the CDR3: TGTGCCAGTAGTCGCGATAGCGGGGGGTTGGGGGCCAAAAACATTCAGTACTTC. The encoded protein is CASSRDSGGLGAKNIQYF. The entire variable domain, with the rest obtained from reference TRBV19 and TRBJ2-4, is as follows: DGGITQSPKYLFRKEGQNVTLSCEQNLNHDAMYWYRQDPGQGLRLIYYSQIVNDFQKGDIAEGYSVSREKKESFPLTVTSAQKNPTAFYLCASSRDSGGLGAKNIQYFGAGTRLSVL.

With regard to this clone: The same CDR3 can be traced to other DNA sequences in this sample. The V call is TRBV18, the J call TRBJ2-5; D unclear. The CDR3 is 14 residues long. Trimming cost V 0 bases and J 2 bases, with 7 bases left between them. Per the germline V gene, CDR1 is KGHSH and CDR2 is LQKENI. The CDR3 bases are TGTGCCAGCTCACCACCGGTAGGGCAAGAGACCCAGTACTTC. Its protein is CASSPPVGQETQYF.

The V call is TRBV11-3, the J call TRBJ1-2, with a tentative D call TRBD1 (6 bases). CDR1 is SGHNT, CDR2 YENEEA, per germline. V gave up 5 bases and J gave up 7 bases, with 11 bases separating them. The CDR3 totals 12 residues. The chain's CDR3 is CASSPGTFGYTF. The CDR3 nucleotides are TGTGCCAGCAGCCCCGGGACATTTGGCTACACCTTC.

The chain recombines TRBV27 with TRBJ1-5; TRBD1 is a possible D gene (6 bases). The CDR3 runs 14 residues. The germline V and J ends were trimmed by 2 bases and 6 bases, with 11 bases remaining between them. The germline gives CDR1 MNHEY, CDR2 SMNVEV (reference sequence). CDR3 loop: CASSLAGATQPQHF. The CDR3 DNA follows: TGTGCCAGCAGTTTAGCGGGGGCGACTCAGCCCCAGCATTTT.

The chain has TRBV2 and TRBJ1-1; 11 nucleotides agree with TRBD1. V shed 4 bases, J shed 3 bases, and the junction held 4 bases outside the gene matches. Per the germline V gene, CDR1 is SNHLY and CDR2 is FYNNEI. This CDR3 has 15 residues. The CDR3 DNA is TGTGCCAGCAGTGCTCCGGGACAGGGGGACACTGAAGCTTTCTTT. Amino acids: CASSAPGQGDTEAFF.

This chain connects TRBV7-2 to TRBJ2-1; no clear D gene. The CDR3 runs 14 residues. The germline V and J ends were trimmed by 2 bases and 2 bases, with 7 bases remaining between them. Germline V gives CDR1 SGHTA, CDR2 FQGNSA. DNA for the CDR3: TGTGCCAGCAGCTTAATAATCCCCTACAATGAGCAGTTCTTC. Protein product: CASSLIIPYNEQFF.

The rearrangement uses TRBV19 and TRBJ1-1; D is uncertain. V lost 2 bases to trimming and J lost 1 base, with 5 bases between them. CDR1 and CDR2 from the germline V gene are LNHDA and SQIVND (reference sequence). The CDR3 is made up of 13 amino acids. CDR3: CASSIWGNTEAFF. CDR3 nucleotides: TGTGCCAGTAGTATATGGGGGAACACTGAAGCTTTCTTT.

V gene TRBV15 combines with J gene TRBJ1-3; no clear D. CDR3 size: 14 residues. Germline-derived CDR1 and CDR2 are LNHNV and YYDKDF (reference sequence). With 1 base removed from V and 2 bases from J, the gap between germline ends came to 6 bases. CDR3 bases: TGTGCCACCAGCAGAGGTGGAGCTGGAAACACCATATATTTT. This translates into CATSRGGAGNTIYF.

This clone was seen more than once but under ten times. This sequence joins TRBV5-6 and TRBJ1-2; TRBD1 aligns across 9 bases. Germline assignment: CDR1 SGHDT and CDR2 YYEEEE. The CDR3 sequence is 15 residues long. With V trimmed by 0 bases and J by 4 bases, 4 bases remained unmatched. The CDR3 coding sequence is TGTGCCAGCAGCTTGGCCGGGACAGGGAGCTATGGCTACACCTTC. Protein: CASSLAGTGSYGYTF.

The chain is built from TRBV7-2 and TRBJ1-1, with a possible D match to TRBD1 (5 bases). V lost 5 bases and J 4 bases, leaving 14 bases between the germline ends. Germline values: CDR1 SGHTA, CDR2 FQGNSA. The length of the CDR3 is 14 residues. CDR3 amino acids: CASSAQGASTEAFF. DNA for the CDR3: TGTGCCAGCAGCGCCCAGGGAGCGTCCACTGAAGCTTTCTTT.

The rearrangement joins TRBV4-1 to TRBJ1-2, with D unclear. V dropped 4 bases and J dropped 2 bases, with 11 bases sitting between them. The CDR3 covers 14 residues. The V gene's germline CDR1 is MGHRA and CDR2 YSYEKL. The CDR3 is CASSRADRNYGYTF. CDR3 DNA: TGCGCCAGCAGCCGAGCCGATAGAAACTATGGCTACACCTTC.

The J gene is TRBJ2-2, the V gene TRBV7-3; 7 positions agree with TRBD1. Germline V CDR1 and CDR2: SGHTA, FQGTGA. V was pared by 2 bases and J by 5 bases, with 5 bases of the junction left unmatched. CDR3 length: 15 amino acids. This chain's CDR3 is CASSLRQGGTGELFF. DNA for the CDR3: TGTGCCAGCAGCTTACGACAGGGCGGGACCGGGGAGCTGTTTTTT. The full variable domain, with the rest looked up from reference TRBV7-3 and TRBJ2-2, is GAGVSQTPSNKVTEKGKYVELRCDPISGHTALYWYRQSLGQGPEFLIYFQGTGAADDSGLPNDRFFAVRPEGSVSTLKIQRTERGDSAVYLCASSLRQGGTGELFFGEGSRLTVL.